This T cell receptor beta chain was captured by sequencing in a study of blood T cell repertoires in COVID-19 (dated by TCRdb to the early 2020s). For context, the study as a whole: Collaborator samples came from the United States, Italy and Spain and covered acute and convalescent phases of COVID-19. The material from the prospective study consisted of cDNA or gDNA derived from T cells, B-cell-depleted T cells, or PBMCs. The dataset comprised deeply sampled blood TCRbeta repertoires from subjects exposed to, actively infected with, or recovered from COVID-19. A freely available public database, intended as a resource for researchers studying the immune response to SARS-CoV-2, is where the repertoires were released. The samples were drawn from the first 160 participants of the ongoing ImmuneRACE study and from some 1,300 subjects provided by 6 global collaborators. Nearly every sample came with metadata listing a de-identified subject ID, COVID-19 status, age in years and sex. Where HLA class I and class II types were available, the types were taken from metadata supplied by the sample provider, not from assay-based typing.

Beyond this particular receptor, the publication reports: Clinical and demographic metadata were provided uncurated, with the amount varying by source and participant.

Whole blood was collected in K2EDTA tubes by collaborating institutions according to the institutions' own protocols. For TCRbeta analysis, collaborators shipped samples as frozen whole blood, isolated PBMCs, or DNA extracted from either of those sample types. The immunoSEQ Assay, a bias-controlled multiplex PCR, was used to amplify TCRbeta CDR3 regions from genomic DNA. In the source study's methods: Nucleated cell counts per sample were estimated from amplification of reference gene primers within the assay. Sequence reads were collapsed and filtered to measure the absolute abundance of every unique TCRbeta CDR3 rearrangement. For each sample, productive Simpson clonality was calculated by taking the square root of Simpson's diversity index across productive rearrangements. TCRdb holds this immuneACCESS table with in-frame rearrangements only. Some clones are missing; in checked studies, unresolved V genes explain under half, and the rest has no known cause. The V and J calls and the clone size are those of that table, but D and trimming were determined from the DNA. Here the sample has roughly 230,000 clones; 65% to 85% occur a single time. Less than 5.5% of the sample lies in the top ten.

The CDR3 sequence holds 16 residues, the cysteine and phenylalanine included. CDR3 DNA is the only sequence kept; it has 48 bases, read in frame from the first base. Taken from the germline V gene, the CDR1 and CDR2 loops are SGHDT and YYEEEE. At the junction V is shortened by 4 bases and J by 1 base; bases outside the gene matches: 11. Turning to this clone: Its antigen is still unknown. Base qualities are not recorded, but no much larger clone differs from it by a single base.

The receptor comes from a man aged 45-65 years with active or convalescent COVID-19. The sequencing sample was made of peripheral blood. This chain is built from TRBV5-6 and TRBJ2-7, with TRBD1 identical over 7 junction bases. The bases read TGTGCCAGCAGCCCAACCGGGACAGCAGAATCCTACGAGCAGTACTTC. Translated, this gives CASSPTGTAESYEQYF.